The entry below gives a single T cell receptor beta chain sequence along with its context. Its binding antigen is unknown. The input lacks base qualities; no much larger clone sits a single base away. The cohort consisted of 600 to 700 healthy bone marrow donors. At the time of sampling, every cohort member was nominally healthy, though immune exposures that went unrecorded were likely present. The donor tested CMV seropositive and was one of the 289 seropositive cohort members. Each donor provided a peripheral blood sample, and peripheral blood mononuclear cells were used for TCR beta sequencing. The Qiagen DNeasy Blood Extraction Kit was used to extract genomic DNA from the blood cell samples. The germline ends are 26 bases apart after V is trimmed by 6 bases and J by 14 bases. The germline V gene encodes CDR1 MNHEY and CDR2 SVGAGI. There are 15 amino acids in the CDR3, from cysteine to phenylalanine inclusive. CDR3 DNA only is kept here, 45 bases in frame from base 1.

Library generation was performed with the immunoSEQ multiplex PCR assay. A mixture of 60 forward primers for TCR Vbeta segments and 13 reverse primers for TCR Jbeta segments was used in the multiplex PCR. The CDR3 region of rearranged TCR beta genes was amplified from genomic DNA by a multiplex PCR assay. Amplified TCR beta libraries were sequenced as 87-base-pair reads on the Illumina HiSeq System. The study's processing was this. A later analysis counted about 80 million unique TCR beta chains across the roughly 700 repertoires, and 10 million to 11 million of these chains were shared by at least two donors. A nearest-neighbor algorithm error-corrected the raw reads and collapsed the reads into unique sequences, merging closely related sequences to remove PCR and sequencing errors. CDR3 sequences were aligned to IMGT reference sequences to assign V, D and J gene segments. Each retained sequence needed at least a six-nucleotide match to both a V gene segment and a J gene segment. A rearrangement was called productive if the CDR3 had no stop codons and remained in frame with V and J, and every other rearrangement was called non-productive. Following IMGT convention, CDR3 was defined as the stretch from the second conserved V-encoded cysteine to the conserved J-encoded phenylalanine. The earlier analysis of about 610 of the donors excluded sequences that lacked an unambiguous match to a single V gene segment. An earlier analysis of roughly 590 of the donors called V segments functional above 56.7% productive rearrangements and segregating when the between-donor standard deviation exceeded 5%. A statistical classification framework was built for diagnosing cytomegalovirus status from the catalog of TCR beta chain sequences. In a later analysis, TCR nucleotide sequences were compared against IMGT/GENE-DB human TR gene sequences so that V and J genes could be assigned. In a later analysis, CDR3 sequences and most-parsimonious VDJ recombination scenarios were assigned using the TCRdist pipeline. A later analysis defined each TCR beta chain by its CDR3 amino acid sequence plus V-gene family, and excluded reads lacking a unique V-gene family. In a later analysis, nearly 600 highly shared, low-generation-probability nucleotide sequences were removed to address suspected cross-contamination and a sequencing artifact. In a later analysis, a clonal expansion index was calculated for each public chain from normalized within-repertoire ranks of inferred template counts. A later analysis computed generation probabilities with a VDJ recombination model fitted to out-of-frame rearrangements, and checked the results against IGoR. In a later analysis, hypergeometric tests were used to score TCR-TCR, TCR-HLA and TCR-CMV co-occurrence, with a repertoire-size bias correction applied to TCR pairs. To estimate false discovery rates, a later analysis permuted the HLA or CMV assignments 20 times. In a later analysis, co-occurring TCRs were grouped using DBSCAN, with TCRdist sequence similarity added in when clustering inside HLA-allele-positive subsets. Co-occurrence clustering excluded repertoires with fewer than 30,000 or more than 120,000 public chains, plus five with anomalous nucleotide sharing. TCRdb holds this immuneACCESS table with in-frame rearrangements only. Some clones are missing; in checked studies, unresolved V genes explain under half, and the rest has no known cause. The V and J calls and clone size are taken from that table; D and trimming were inferred from the DNA. The sample table records approximately 130,000 clones; approximately 78% of these occur just once. The top ten clones comprise 5.9% of the sample.

These data originate in a study of cytomegalovirus exposure and HLA in healthy donors (dated by TCRdb to the late 2010s). Looking at the study overall: An earlier analysis of some 620 of the donors reported about 280 Gb of sequence data and about 120 million unique TCR beta sequences obtained from about 180 million T cells. An early release covering 550 to 650 HLA-typed donors comprised approximately 300 gigabases of sequencing data and tens of millions of unique TCR sequences. The genetic ancestry cluster associated with self-reported Caucasian donors included 81% of the 350 to 500 genotyped donors. The study aimed to test whether signatures of past pathogen exposure could be identified by cataloging public T cell receptors. The study used immunosequencing to profile the T cell repertoires of approximately 630 subjects and linked those repertoires to cytomegalovirus serostatus. A separate validation cohort of 90 to 150 different subjects was used in addition to the approximately 670-subject first cohort. To predict cytomegalovirus infection status, the study combined high-throughput TCR immunosequencing, statistical association of individual TCRs with disease status, and machine learning. In a later analysis, previously published TCR beta repertoires from roughly 710 donors were re-analyzed and high-resolution HLA genotyping was added so that TCR occurrence patterns could be studied. The later analysis used no new phenotypic data to find candidate immune exposures, relying instead on TCR beta sequences and their occurrence across donors. In an earlier analysis of 500 to 650 of the donors, high-throughput TCR beta sequencing was used to judge whether each TCR beta V gene segment behaved as functional or pseudogenic. Alongside the repertoire data, information on donor age, sex, ethnicity and CMV serostatus was compiled. A later genetic analysis used genome-wide SNP genotypes for about 65% of the 666 donors, treating that subset as a discovery cohort. Every discovery cohort repertoire had been produced on one sequencing platform. Both class I and class II loci were covered by HLA typing, at four-digit resolution. Typing coverage differed by locus: A, B, C, DRB1 and DQB1 were typed in roughly 620-640 donors, DQA1 in 522, DPA1 in around 580, and DPB1 in 450 to 490. Because of strong linkage in the cohort, roughly five DR-DQ haplotypes were treated as single units for association and clustering. Across some 400 genotyped donors of the cohort, an average of about 200,000 unique TCR beta nucleotide sequences per donor were sequenced, and roughly 20% of those sequences were non-productive.

The study at large found these results: Most CMV-associated TCR beta chains appeared to be HLA-restricted in a later analysis, and the HLA associations seemed to be driven largely by CMV exposure. While some public TCRs were present in many individuals, most TCR sequences turned up only very rarely across donors. A later analysis reported that several top co-occurrence clusters appeared linked to parvovirus B19, influenza, CMV and Epstein-Barr virus. Compared with equally common non-associated chains, HLA-associated TCR beta chains in a later analysis were more clonally expanded and had lower generation probabilities. V-gene and J-gene trimming of TCR beta chains was associated with a missense DCLRE1C variant in a later genetic analysis, and the association was replicated in an independent cohort. HLA typing was unavailable for some donors at each locus, so association tests used only the typed subset. A further reported finding was that TCR beta sequences accurately predicted the HLA-A and HLA-B alleles for most subjects in the first cohort. When HLA alleles, especially DR and DQ, strongly co-occurred, attributing TCR associations to individual alleles was difficult. Because the 87-base-pair reads could not distinguish some IMGT-functional V segments, including TRBV6-2 and TRBV6-3, those segments were excluded. The classifier was reported to diagnose cytomegalovirus status with high specificity and sensitivity in both the original and validation cohorts. A later analysis found that TCR association rates varied across HLA loci, with DRB1 alleles showing the most associated TCRs and HLA-C alleles the fewest. In vitro tests confirmed that a few of the cytomegalovirus-associated TCR beta chains recognize cytomegalovirus antigens. Sequencing depth was assumed to be roughly uniform across donors in the presence/absence analyses, though that assumption may not hold. The authors suggested that the approach could potentially be generalized to other disease states and immunological phenotypes. The cohort was sequenced for TCR beta chains only, and without alpha or paired-chain data the features that could be detected were limited. Over 15 rarely observed V segments, including chromosome 9 orphons, were excluded from the earlier analysis of some 590 of the donors because counts were too low. Broadly in line with IMGT annotations, most TCR beta V segments showed up in productive rearrangements about 90% or about 30% of the time in an earlier analysis of 587 of the donors. At a false discovery rate of 0.05, a later analysis linked 16,951 TCR beta sequences to specific HLA alleles. A total of around 150 TCR beta chains were listed by the study as associated with cytomegalovirus. Linkage disequilibrium might explain the correlated functional status among segregating V segments, but an unknown experimental factor could not be excluded. A later genetic analysis reported fewer N-insertions in productive TCRs among donors in an Asian-associated ancestry cluster than the roughly 720-donor mean. The sequencing pipeline was judged likely to have produced a cluster of highly shared sequence variants as a technical artifact. For the cohort, immune exposure information was limited to CMV serostatus.

The sequence was obtained from a woman between 40 and 55 years old in good health and CMV-seropositive. The V and J genes are TRBV6-5 and TRBJ2-1, with TRBD2 as a weak D call on 6 bases. Sequenced input: PBMCs. CDR3 loop: CASSHRAGTVGEKFF. The nucleotides read TGTGCCAGCAGCCATAGGGCCGGGACTGTAGGGGAAAAGTTCTTC.